This T cell receptor beta chain was retrieved from a study of T cell responses to AZD1222 COVID-19 vaccine (dated by TCRdb to the early 2020s). With regard to the full study: AZD1222 recipients whose second dose came at about 4 weeks and those whose second dose came at about 12 weeks were combined into one group, since spike-specific TCR depth and breadth did not differ between the two schedules. Trial participants were enrolled by age into subgroups of 18-55, 56-69 and 70-plus years, and roughly 150, 30 and 60 TCR-sequenced participants, respectively, were included in these subgroups. TCR sequencing covered some 250 trial participants: 207 given two doses of AZD1222 and about 26 given two doses of MenACWY control vaccine. General conclusions and limits of the study: Conclusions about previously exposed vaccinees are limited because only six or seven AZD1222 recipients were SARS-CoV-2 seropositive at baseline. After two AZD1222 doses, spike-specific TCR breadth and depth were significantly higher than at day 0 and than in MenACWY recipients. Reportedly, close to half of the unique spike-specific TCRs recognized epitopes lying outside the regions that are mutated in the B.1.351 and B.1.1.7 variants. The vaccine-associated CD4 TCRs covered the entire spike protein, and the dominant responses fell in regions 160-218 and 743-854. The 56-69-year group was small, and its depth increase did not reach significance, likely because of low power. No day 14 peak-response samples were available, so repertoires were characterized only after the peak T cell response. Participants were mostly white British and included more females than males, and it was suggested by the authors that clonal diversity may have been underestimated.

CDR1 and CDR2, looked up from the germline V gene, are MGHRA and YSYEKL. V is reduced by 1 base and J by 0 bases, leaving a spacing of 11 bases between them. The CDR3, cysteine through phenylalanine, is 16 amino acids long. Here the CDR3 DNA is all that survives: 48 bases in frame from base 1. In light of the paper, this sample's time point label describes: baseline before first vaccination. The vaccinee samples were drawn from two UK trials, COV001 and COV002, one of which was a single-blind randomized controlled phase 2/3 trial testing AZD1222 (ChAdOx1 nCoV-19) in healthy adults. For TCRbeta chain sequencing, PBMC samples from trial participants were taken at day 0 and at day 28 after the second dose. Details on this clone: The specificity of this receptor is unknown. No base quality information exists; no much larger clone differs at one position.

The CDR3 regions of human TCRbeta chains were subjected to immunosequencing. Per the authors' processing: Repertoire TCRs were matched against a reference library of SARS-CoV-2-specific TCRs generated with the MIRA antigen-specificity platform. Breadth was defined as the fraction of unique TCRs that were SARS-CoV-2-associated, and depth was defined as the fraction of total T cells that were SARS-CoV-2-associated. Using the MIRA data, every spike-specific TCR was mapped to the spike region that the TCR reacted to and assigned to either a CD4 or a CD8 class. Log10-transformed breadth and depth values were compared by one-way ANOVA with Sidak's multiple comparisons tests. TCRdb obtained this table from immuneACCESS and retained in-frame rearrangements with V and J assigned. These tables miss some clones; where compared with another copy, unresolved V genes account for less than half of the shortfall, and the remainder is unexplained. Clonal size and the V and J genes are those of that table, whereas D and trimming came from the DNA. This sample comprises about 150,000 clones, about nine tenths of them detected only once. Approximately 5.1% of the sample lies in the top ten.

The origin of this receptor is an adult in good health. This chain is built from TRBV4-1 and TRBJ2-3; TRBD2 could be the D gene, as 5 bases match. The specimen comprised peripheral blood, sampled on day 0 of AZD1222 vaccination. The DNA sequence is given as TGCGCCAGCAGCCAAGTGGGAACTAGTAGCACAGATACGCAGTATTTT. Its coded protein is CASSQVGTSSTDTQYF.